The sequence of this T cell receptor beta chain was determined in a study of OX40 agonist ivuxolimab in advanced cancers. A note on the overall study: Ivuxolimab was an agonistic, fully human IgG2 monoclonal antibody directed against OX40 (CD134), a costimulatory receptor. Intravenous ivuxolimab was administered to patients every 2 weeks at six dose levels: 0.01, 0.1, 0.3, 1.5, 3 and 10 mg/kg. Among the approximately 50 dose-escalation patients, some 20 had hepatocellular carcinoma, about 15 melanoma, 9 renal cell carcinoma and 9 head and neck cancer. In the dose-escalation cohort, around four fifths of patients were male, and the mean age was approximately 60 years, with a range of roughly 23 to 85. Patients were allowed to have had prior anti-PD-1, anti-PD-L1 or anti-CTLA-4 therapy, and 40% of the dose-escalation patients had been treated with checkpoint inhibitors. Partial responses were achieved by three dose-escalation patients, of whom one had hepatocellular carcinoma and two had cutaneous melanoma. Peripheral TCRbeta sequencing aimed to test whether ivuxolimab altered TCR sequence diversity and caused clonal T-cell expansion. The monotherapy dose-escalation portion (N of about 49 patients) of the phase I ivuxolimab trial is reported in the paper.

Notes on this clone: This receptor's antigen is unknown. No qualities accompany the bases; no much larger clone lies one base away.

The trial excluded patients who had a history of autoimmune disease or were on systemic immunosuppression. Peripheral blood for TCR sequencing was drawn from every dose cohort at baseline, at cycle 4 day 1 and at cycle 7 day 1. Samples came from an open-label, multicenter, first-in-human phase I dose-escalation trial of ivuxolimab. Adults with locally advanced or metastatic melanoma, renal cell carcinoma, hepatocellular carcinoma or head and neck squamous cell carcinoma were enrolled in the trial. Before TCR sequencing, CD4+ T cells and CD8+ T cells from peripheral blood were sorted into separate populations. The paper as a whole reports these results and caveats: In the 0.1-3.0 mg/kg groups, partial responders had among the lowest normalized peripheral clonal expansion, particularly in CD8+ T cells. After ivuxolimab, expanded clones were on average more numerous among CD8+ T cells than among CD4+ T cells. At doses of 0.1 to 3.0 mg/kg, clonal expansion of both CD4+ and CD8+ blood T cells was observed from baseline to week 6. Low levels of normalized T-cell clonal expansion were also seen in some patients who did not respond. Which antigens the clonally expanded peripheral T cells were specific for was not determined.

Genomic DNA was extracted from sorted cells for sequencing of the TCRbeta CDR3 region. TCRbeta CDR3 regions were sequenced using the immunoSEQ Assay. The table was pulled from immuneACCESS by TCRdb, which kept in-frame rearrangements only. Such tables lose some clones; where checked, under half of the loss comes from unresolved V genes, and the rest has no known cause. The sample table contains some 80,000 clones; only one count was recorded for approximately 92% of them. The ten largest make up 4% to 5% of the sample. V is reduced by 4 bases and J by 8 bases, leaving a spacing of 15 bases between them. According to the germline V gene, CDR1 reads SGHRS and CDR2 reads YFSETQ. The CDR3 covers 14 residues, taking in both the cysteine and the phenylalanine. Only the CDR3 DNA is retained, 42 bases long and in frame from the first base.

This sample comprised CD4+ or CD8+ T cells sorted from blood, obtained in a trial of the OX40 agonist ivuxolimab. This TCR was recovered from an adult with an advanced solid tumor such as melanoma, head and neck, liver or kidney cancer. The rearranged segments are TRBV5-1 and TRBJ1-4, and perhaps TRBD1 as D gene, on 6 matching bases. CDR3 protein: CASSPLGAGEKLFF. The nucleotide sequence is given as TGCGCCAGCAGCCCCCTGGGGGCAGGGGAAAAACTGTTTTTT.